The source of this TCR beta chain is a study of CD8+ T cells in alopecia areata. It was cDNA, reverse transcribed from extracted RNA, that served as the sequencing template. Sequenced by immunoSEQ multiplex PCR; TCRdb stores in-frame clones only, minus some. The data hold around 130,000 clones, with 58% observed a single time. Patients with alopecia areata provided lesional scalp punch biopsies as well as peripheral blood. The CDR3 has 14 amino acids. V dropped 6 bases and J dropped 8 bases, with 17 bases sitting between them. Germline V CDR1 and CDR2: SEHNR, FQNEAQ (reference sequence). This material consisted of CD4+ T cells sorted from blood, taken at week 0. This rearrangement joins TRBV7-9 to TRBJ1-3, with D possibly TRBD1 on 6 matching bases. This clonotype originated in a human donor with alopecia areata. As DNA, the CDR3 is TGTGCCAGCAGTCAGGGGTCGGGGGCAGACACCATATATTTT. Translated, it gives CASSQGSGADTIYF. The entire variable domain, with the rest obtained from reference TRBV7-9 and TRBJ1-3, is as follows: DTGVSQNPRHKITKRGQNVTFRCDPISEHNRLYWYRQTLGQGPEFLTYFQNEAQLEKSRLLSDRFSAERPKGSFSTLEIQRTEQGDSAMYLCASSQGSGADTIYFGEGSWLTVV.